The 13 T cell receptor beta chains below come from one sample, sequenced in a study of radiation and T cells in renal cell carcinoma. The sample's time point: blood 4 weeks post-SBRT, at nephrectomy. This sample's treatment: 15 Gy SBRT to primary tumor, nephrectomy 4 weeks later. Libraries were prepared by immunoSEQ multiplex PCR; TCRdb keeps only in-frame clonotypes and omits some of them. The top ten clones hold approximately 7.7% of a sample with about 100,000 clones, 84% of them seen once. The sample was blood, taken from a patient whose treatment included radiotherapy and nephrectomy. These receptors were taken from a man aged 55 to 70 with renal cell carcinoma.

V is TRBV28 and J is TRBJ1-5; maybe TRBD1 (5 bases). Trimming shortened V by 3 bases and J by 4 bases, and 13 bases separated the two germline ends. This CDR3 region has 15 residues. The germline gives CDR1 MDHEN, CDR2 SYDVKM. As DNA, the CDR3 is TGTGCCAGCAGTTTCAGCAGGGAGGGGAATCAGCCCCAGCATTTT. Encoded protein: CASSFSREGNQPQHF.

The chain uses TRBV27 and TRBJ2-3, with TRBD1 matching over 7 bases. CDR1 MNHEY and CDR2 SMNVEV come from the germline V gene (reference sequence). The CDR3 sequence is 13 residues long. V lost 5 bases, J lost 5 bases, and 4 bases stayed unmatched. In nucleotides, the CDR3 is TGTGCCAGCAGTAGGGGACAGCTAGATACGCAGTATTTT. Its protein product is CASSRGQLDTQYF.

V gene TRBV5-4 combines with J gene TRBJ2-5; the D gene is possibly TRBD1 (8 bases). The CDR3 has 15 residues. Germline CDR1 SGHNT, CDR2 YYREEE (reference sequence). V was clipped by 4 bases and J by 2 bases, with 15 bases between them. CDR3 coding DNA: TGTGCCAGCAGCCGGACAGGGAGGGGGCAAGAGACCCAGTACTTC. It encodes CASSRTGRGQETQYF.

There are a few counts of this clone. The V and J genes are TRBV6-5 and TRBJ1-1; 8 nucleotides line up with TRBD1. Germline CDR1 and CDR2: MNHEY and SVGAGI. The CDR3 spans 15 residues. Trimming cost V 0 bases and J 8 bases; bases outside gene matches: 8. The CDR3 loop reads CASSYSSGGVREAFF. CDR3 DNA: TGTGCCAGCAGTTACTCGTCAGGGGGCGTGAGGGAAGCTTTCTTT.

This clone was observed a few times. The chain couples TRBV4-2 to TRBJ2-1; no definite D call. Germline loops: CDR1 LGHNA, CDR2 YNFKEQ. V lost 6 bases to trimming and J lost 10 bases, with 13 bases between them. The CDR3 consists of 12 residues. This CDR3 reads CASRFGRLEQFF. The CDR3 DNA is TGTGCCAGCAGGTTTGGACGCCTCGAGCAGTTCTTC.

The J gene is TRBJ2-5, the V gene TRBV7-9; 14 bases align to TRBD2. Germline CDR1 and CDR2: SEHNR and FQNEAQ (reference sequence). CDR3 length equals 17 residues. Losses at the gene ends were 1 base for V and 4 bases for J; bases not matched to a gene: 5. In nucleotides, the CDR3 is TGTGCCAGCAGCTTAGGGACTAGCGGGAGGTCGGCAGAGACCCAGTACTTC. This gives the protein CASSLGTSGRSAETQYF.

The chain couples TRBV11-2 to TRBJ2-2; D is ambiguous. There are 11 residues in the CDR3. Germline CDR1 reads SGHAT; CDR2 reads FQNNGV. Trimming removed 6 bases at V and 4 bases at J, with 3 bases between. This CDR3 is CASSTTGELFF. CDR3 nucleotide sequence: TGTGCCAGCAGTACCACCGGGGAGCTGTTTTTT.

The chain uses TRBV2 and TRBJ1-4; D is perhaps TRBD1 (5 bases). The V and J ends lost 5 bases and 6 bases respectively, with 16 bases between them. CDR1 and CDR2 from the germline V gene are SNHLY and FYNNEI. CDR3 length: 15 amino acids. CDR3 amino acids: CASSKGGTAYEKLFF. The CDR3 bases are TGTGCCAGCAGTAAGGGTGGGACCGCCTATGAAAAACTGTTTTTT.

This chain connects TRBV19 to TRBJ2-1; D may be TRBD1 (7 bases). This CDR3 contains 14 residues. Germline V gene sequence: CDR1 LNHDA, CDR2 SQIVND (reference sequence). Trimming shortened V by 3 bases and J by 9 bases, and 15 bases separated the two germline ends. DNA of the CDR3: TGTGCCAGTAGTATGCAGGGGGGAAGGGGTGAGCAGTTCTTC. This codes for CASSMQGGRGEQFF.

The chain recombines TRBV19 with TRBJ1-2; possible D gene TRBD1, 5 bases. The CDR3 spans 12 residues. Trimming left V 4 bases short and J 5 bases short, with 8 bases between. Germline V CDR1 and CDR2: LNHDA, SQIVND (reference sequence). This CDR3 is CASSRQGYGYTF. CDR3 nucleotide sequence: TGTGCCAGTAGTAGGCAGGGATATGGCTACACCTTC.

The chain couples TRBV5-1 to TRBJ2-7; TRBD1 aligns across 10 bases. V lost 0 bases and J lost 4; bases outside the gene matches: 31. The germline CDR1 and CDR2 sequences are SGHRS and YFSETQ. The CDR3 has 24 amino acids. The CDR3 sequence: CASSLESPSLHLVGTGERAYEQYF. In DNA form, the CDR3 reads TGCGCCAGCAGCTTGGAGAGTCCGAGCCTACATCTTGTGGGGACAGGGGAAAGGGCATACGAGCAGTACTTC.

The chain employs TRBV5-6 and TRBJ2-7, with 12 bases identical to TRBD2. The CDR3 has 14 amino acids. The V segment lost 2 bases and the J segment 4 bases; nucleotides outside the gene matches: 1. Germline V lookup: CDR1 SGHDT, CDR2 YYEEEE. CDR3 in amino acids: CASSFLAGGYEQYF. Written as DNA, the CDR3 is TGTGCCAGCAGCTTCCTAGCGGGAGGGTACGAGCAGTACTTC.

V usage is TRBV27 and J usage is TRBJ1-2; TRBD1 matches 7 bases. With 4 bases clipped from V and 8 bases from J, the junction kept 4 bases outside the gene matches. CDR1 is MNHEY and CDR2 is SMNVEV in the germline V gene (reference sequence). This CDR3 region has 12 residues. CDR3 nucleotide sequence: TGTGCCAGCAGTTCGTACAGGGGCGGCTACACCTTC. Protein sequence: CASSSYRGGYTF.